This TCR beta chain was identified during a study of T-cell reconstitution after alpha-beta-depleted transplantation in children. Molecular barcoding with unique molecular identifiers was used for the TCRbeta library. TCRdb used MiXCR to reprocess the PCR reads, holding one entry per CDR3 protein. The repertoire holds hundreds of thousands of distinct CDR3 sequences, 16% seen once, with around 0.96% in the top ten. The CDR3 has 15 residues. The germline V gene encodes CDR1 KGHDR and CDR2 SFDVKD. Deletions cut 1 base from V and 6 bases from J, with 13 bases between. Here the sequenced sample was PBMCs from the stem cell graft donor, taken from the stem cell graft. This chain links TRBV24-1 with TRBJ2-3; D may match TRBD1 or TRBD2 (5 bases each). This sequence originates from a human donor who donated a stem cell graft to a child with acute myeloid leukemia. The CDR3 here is CATSDFGSAGDTQYF. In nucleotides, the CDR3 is TGTGCCACCAGTGATTTTGGGAGCGCAGGGGATACGCAGTATTTT.